These T cell receptor beta chains were read from a single sample in a study of blood T cell repertoires in COVID-19. The table came from immunoSEQ multiplex PCR; TCRdb's copy has only in-frame clones and leaves some out. The sample lists 150,000 to 200,000 clones; about 92% were seen once. The sequenced material came from peripheral blood. These receptors were obtained from a woman aged 55-69 years with COVID-19, enrolled during active disease. CDR3s include the opening cysteine and the closing phenylalanine or tryptophan. The D gene is left open where the match is weak. A clone size is listed for some rows: how often the clone was seen (once, few, many), or a class if it is expanded.

>TRBJ2-7|TRBV12-3/TRBV12-4|-|-
TGTGCCAGCAGTTTAGTCGTCTACGAGCAGTACTTC
CASSLVVYEQYF
>TRBJ1-2|TRBV3-1/TRBV3-2|TRBD1|-
TGTGCCAGCAGCCCCCGACAGGGCCTTAACTATGGCTACACCTTC
CASSPRQGLNYGYTF
>TRBJ1-2|TRBV6-2/TRBV6-3|-|-
TGTGCCAGCAGTTACAGGACAGATGGCTACACCTTC
CASSYRTDGYTF
>TRBJ2-1|TRBV2|TRBD2|once
TGTGCCAGCAGTGGGGAGGGGCTACTCTCCTACAATGAGCAGTTCTTC
CASSGEGLLSYNEQFF
>TRBJ2-5|TRBV18|-|-
TGTGCCAGCTCACCATTGGGGGCCGGGGAGACCCAGTACTTC
CASSPLGAGETQYF
>TRBJ1-2|TRBV5-4|TRBD1|-
TGTGCCAGCAGCTTGGTCGGGACAGGGACTTTCGGCTACACCTTC
CASSLVGTGTFGYTF
>TRBJ2-3|TRBV5-1|-|-
TGCGCCAGCAGTTACGGGCCGCAGGGGGAGGGCACAGATACGCAGTATTTT
CASSYGPQGEGTDTQYF
>TRBJ1-4|TRBV7-2|TRBD1|-
TGTGCCAGCAGCACAGGGGGACAGTCTGAAAAACTGTTTTTT
CASSTGGQSEKLFF
>TRBJ2-2|TRBV29-1|-|-
TGCAGCGTTGAAGTGCTACGTTCGGGGGAGCTGTTTTTT
CSVEVLRSGELFF
>TRBJ2-3|TRBV9|TRBD2|-
TGTGCCAGCAGCGTAGCGGGGGGGAGCACAGATACGCAGTATTTT
CASSVAGGSTDTQYF
>TRBJ2-2|TRBV13|TRBD1|-
TGTGCCAGCAGCTCCCTCCGTGACAGGGGCGGGGCCGGGGAGCTGTTTTTT
CASSSLRDRGGAGELFF
>TRBJ1-5|TRBV19|TRBD1|-
TGTGCCAGTAGTAACAGGGGGGGCAATCAGCCCCAGCATTTT
CASSNRGGNQPQHF
>TRBJ2-2|TRBV4-3|-|-
TGCGCCAGCAGCCAAGATATAGGAGGGACCGCGAACACCGGGGAGCTGTTTTTT
CASSQDIGGTANTGELFF
>TRBJ1-1|TRBV11-2|TRBD1|-
TGTGCCAGCAGCTCCGGGACAGTGAACACTGAAGCTTTCTTT
CASSSGTVNTEAFF
>TRBJ1-2|TRBV30|TRBD1|-
TGTGCCTGGAGTAAAGCAGGGGGTTATGGCTACACCTTC
CAWSKAGGYGYTF
>TRBJ2-7|TRBV10-3|-|-
TGTGCCATCAGTGAGTCAACAGTCTCCTACGAGCAGTACTTC
CAISESTVSYEQYF
>TRBJ1-1|TRBV2|-|-
TGTGCCAGCAGTGTATACAGGGCCTTGAACACTGAAGCTTTCTTT
CASSVYRALNTEAFF
>TRBJ1-6|TRBV6-2/TRBV6-3|-|-
TGTGCCAGCAGCCGAAGGGGGATCACCAATTCACCCCTCCACTTT
CASSRRGITNSPLHF
>TRBJ2-7|TRBV2|-|-
TGTGCCAGCAGTGAGGGTGAGGGGGTCCACGAGCAGTACTTC
CASSEGEGVHEQYF
>TRBJ2-3|TRBV27|TRBD2|-
TGTGCCAGCAGTCCCACTAGCGCCAGCACAGATACGCAGTATTTT
CASSPTSASTDTQYF
>TRBJ2-7|TRBV30|TRBD2|-
TGTGCCTGGAGTGTAAAAGGGAGGGTCGAGCAGTACTTC
CAWSVKGRVEQYF
>TRBJ2-1|TRBV11-1|TRBD2|-
TGTGCCAGCAGCTTAAGACTAGCGGGAGTCAATGAGCAGTTCTTC
CASSLRLAGVNEQFF
>TRBJ2-2|TRBV6-6|-|-
TGTGCCAGCAGTTACTCGATGGCCTCCGGGGAGCTGTTTTTT
CASSYSMASGELFF
>TRBJ1-6|TRBV7-9|-|-
TGTGCCAGCAGCGCCCAACAGGGCTTTTCACCCCTCCACTTT
CASSAQQGFSPLHF
>TRBJ1-5|TRBV15|-|-
TGTGCCACCAGCAGAGATAGAGGGGCAGGGGATAGCAATCAGCCCCAGCATTTT
CATSRDRGAGDSNQPQHF
>TRBJ2-3|TRBV5-4|TRBD2|-
TGTGCCAGCAGCGCCCGGGACTACACAGATACGCAGTATTTT
CASSARDYTDTQYF
>TRBJ2-2|TRBV6-2/TRBV6-3|TRBD2|-
TGTGCCAGCAGTTGGGGACTAGCGGGGGTCACCGGGGAGCTGTTTTTT
CASSWGLAGVTGELFF
>TRBJ2-1|TRBV29-1|TRBD1|-
TGCAGCGCTGGGACAGGGGGATACAATGAGCAGTTCTTC
CSAGTGGYNEQFF
>TRBJ1-2|TRBV5-1|TRBD1|-
TGCGCCAGCAGCCGTGGGGACAGGACGGAAAATGGCTACACCTTC
CASSRGDRTENGYTF
>TRBJ2-2|TRBV15|-|-
TGTGCCACCAGCCGCCCGGGGATAGATTGGGGCGGGGAGCTGTTTTTT
CATSRPGIDWGGELFF
>TRBJ1-2|TRBV25-1|-|-
TGTGCCAGCAGGAAGGACCAGGGAGGCTATGGCTACACCTTC
CASRKDQGGYGYTF
>TRBJ2-5|TRBV27|TRBD1|-
TGTGCCAGCAGTCCAAGACAGGGGGCGAGAGAGACCCAGTACTTC
CASSPRQGARETQYF
>TRBJ1-1|TRBV5-1|TRBD1|-
TGCGCCAGCAGCTTGGGACAGGGTGGCACTGAAGCTTTCTTT
CASSLGQGGTEAFF
>TRBJ2-2|TRBV5-5|-|-
TGTGCCAGCAGCTTGGGAACGGTGAACACCGGGGAGCTGTTTTTT
CASSLGTVNTGELFF
>TRBJ2-2|TRBV2|-|-
TGTGCCAGCAGTGAGCGGGGGCCCACGACCGGGGAGCTGTTTTTT
CASSERGPTTGELFF
>TRBJ1-4|TRBV7-9|TRBD1|-
TGTGCCAGCAGTTCTCGTACAGGGGCAAATGAAAAACTGTTTTTT
CASSSRTGANEKLFF
>TRBJ2-5|TRBV6-5|TRBD2|-
TGTGCCAGCAGTTACTCTAGCGGGGGACCAAAAGAGACCCAGTACTTC
CASSYSSGGPKETQYF
>TRBJ2-7|TRBV9|TRBD2|-
TGTGCCAGCAGCGTAGAGGGCGGGGGGGCCTCCTACGAGCAGTACTTC
CASSVEGGGASYEQYF
>TRBJ1-2|TRBV7-9|-|-
TGTGCCAGCACCGGATCAGGGACTCGCGCTTCGTCCTATGGCTACACCTTC
CASTGSGTRASSYGYTF
>TRBJ1-2|TRBV20-1|-|-
TGCAGTGCTAGACTGAACTATGGCTACACCTTC
CSARLNYGYTF
>TRBJ1-1|TRBV27|TRBD1|-
TGTGCCAGCAGTGCATCCGACAGGGGTTCTACTGAAGCTTTCTTT
CASSASDRGSTEAFF
>TRBJ2-6|TRBV6-5|-|-
TGTGCCAGCAGGAGAACAGGGTATGGGGCCAACGTCCTGACTTTC
CASRRTGYGANVLTF